Listed below are T cell receptor beta chains from one sample, sequenced in a study of Graves' ophthalmopathy and Graves' hyperthyroidism. One entry per CDR3 protein, called by TCRdb with MiXCR from the multiplex PCR reads. The table lists 500,000 to 700,000 distinct CDR3 sequences, just under 40% of them singletons, with about 4.2% in the top ten. Material for sequencing was peripheral blood or thyroid tissue (not recorded which). The receptors were sampled from an adult man with Graves' hyperthyroidism. CDR3s include the opening cysteine and the closing phenylalanine or tryptophan. The order of the fields is J gene, clone size, D gene, V gene, CDR3 protein, CDR3 DNA. The D gene is left open where the match is weak. Size is omitted from some rows. Given values are once, few, many or a class for expanded clones.

J gene: TRBJ2-5; clone size: many; D gene: .; V gene: TRBV3-1; CDR3 protein: CASSQGQGFETQYF; CDR3 DNA: TGTGCCAGCAGCCAAGGTCAGGGTTTCGAGACCCAGTACTTC
J gene: TRBJ2-5; clone size: many; D gene: TRBD2; V gene: TRBV10-3; CDR3 protein: CAIRTRRLAGEETQYF; CDR3 DNA: TGTGCCATCAGAACAAGGAGACTAGCGGGAGAAGAGACCCAGTACTTC
J gene: TRBJ1-6; clone size: many; D gene: .; V gene: TRBV7-8; CDR3 protein: CASSLTVGSYNSPLHF; CDR3 DNA: TGTGCCAGCAGCTTAACGGTGGGCAGCTATAATTCACCCCTCCACTTT
J gene: TRBJ2-2; clone size: .; D gene: .; V gene: TRBV24-1; CDR3 protein: CATSDPGKGNTGELFF; CDR3 DNA: TGTGCCACCAGTGACCCTGGGAAGGGGAACACCGGGGAGCTGTTTTTT
J gene: TRBJ2-7; clone size: .; D gene: .; V gene: TRBV7-9; CDR3 protein: CASSFTGTAGEQYF; CDR3 DNA: TGTGCCAGCAGCTTTACCGGGACAGCGGGCGAGCAGTACTTC
J gene: TRBJ1-3; clone size: .; D gene: TRBD1; V gene: TRBV19; CDR3 protein: CASSADRGSPGNTIYF; CDR3 DNA: TGTGCCAGTAGTGCCGACAGGGGGAGTCCTGGAAACACCATATATTTT
J gene: TRBJ2-5; clone size: many; D gene: .; V gene: TRBV28; CDR3 protein: CASSSLTSETQYF; CDR3 DNA: TGTGCCAGCAGCTCCCTAACAAGTGAGACCCAGTACTTC
J gene: TRBJ2-7; clone size: .; D gene: .; V gene: TRBV29-1; CDR3 protein: CSVDDGYEQYF; CDR3 DNA: TGCAGCGTTGATGACGGCTACGAGCAGTACTTC
J gene: TRBJ1-2; clone size: many; D gene: .; V gene: TRBV7-8; CDR3 protein: CASSSRRTNYGYTF; CDR3 DNA: TGTGCCAGCAGCTCCAGACGGACTAACTATGGCTACACCTTC
J gene: TRBJ1-6; clone size: .; D gene: .; V gene: TRBV5-1; CDR3 protein: CASSLGQGTNSPLHF; CDR3 DNA: TGTGCCAGCAGCTTGGGGCAGGGGACGAATTCACCCCTCCACTTT
J gene: TRBJ2-3; clone size: .; D gene: .; V gene: TRBV5-1; CDR3 protein: CASSLGRSADTQYF; CDR3 DNA: TGCGCCAGCAGCCTTGGCAGGTCAGCAGATACGCAGTATTTT
J gene: TRBJ2-5; clone size: many; D gene: .; V gene: TRBV7-3; CDR3 protein: CASSPRGLETQYF; CDR3 DNA: TGTGCCAGCAGCCCCCGGGGGCTAGAGACCCAGTACTTC
J gene: TRBJ1-5; clone size: few; D gene: .; V gene: TRBV19; CDR3 protein: CASSIDTLGQAHSNQPQHF; CDR3 DNA: TGTGCCAGTAGTATTGATACCTTGGGGCAGGCTCATAGCAATCAGCCCCAGCATTTT
J gene: TRBJ2-7; clone size: .; D gene: .; V gene: TRBV20-1; CDR3 protein: CSAELTGAYEQYF; CDR3 DNA: TGCAGTGCCGAATTAACAGGTGCCTACGAGCAGTACTTC
J gene: TRBJ1-2; clone size: many; D gene: .; V gene: TRBV7-2; CDR3 protein: CASSGTMTDTNYGYTF; CDR3 DNA: TGTGCCAGCAGCGGGACAATGACAGACACTAACTATGGCTACACCTTC
J gene: TRBJ2-2; clone size: .; D gene: .; V gene: TRBV12-3/TRBV12-4; CDR3 protein: CASSFGTTPGELFF; CDR3 DNA: TGTGCCAGCAGTTTCGGGACAACACCCGGGGAGCTGTTTTTT
J gene: TRBJ1-1; clone size: .; D gene: .; V gene: TRBV29-1; CDR3 protein: CSADVGQPNTEAFF; CDR3 DNA: TGCAGCGCAGATGTAGGACAGCCGAACACTGAAGCTTTCTTT
J gene: TRBJ1-5; clone size: many; D gene: TRBD1; V gene: TRBV24-1; CDR3 protein: CATSEGQDNQPQHF; CDR3 DNA: TGTGCCACCAGTGAAGGACAGGACAATCAGCCCCAGCATTTT
J gene: TRBJ1-6; clone size: .; D gene: .; V gene: TRBV20-1; CDR3 protein: CSGGQPNSPLHF; CDR3 DNA: TGCAGCGGAGGACAACCGAATTCACCCCTCCACTTT
J gene: TRBJ1-1; clone size: once; D gene: .; V gene: TRBV19; CDR3 protein: CASSWGGPGSEAFF; CDR3 DNA: TGTGCCAGTAGTTGGGGGGGGCCGGGATCTGAAGCTTTCTTT
J gene: TRBJ2-2; clone size: few; D gene: TRBD1; V gene: TRBV28; CDR3 protein: CASSTLRTTGAGELFF; CDR3 DNA: TGTGCCAGCAGTACCCTACGCACAACAGGGGCCGGGGAGCTGTTTTTT
J gene: TRBJ2-5; clone size: .; D gene: TRBD2; V gene: TRBV6-5; CDR3 protein: CASSRSTGLAGRETQYF; CDR3 DNA: TGTGCCAGCAGCCGATCGACTGGACTAGCGGGGCGGGAGACCCAGTACTTC
J gene: TRBJ2-2; clone size: many; D gene: TRBD2; V gene: TRBV7-2; CDR3 protein: CASSLPVAGGENTGELFF; CDR3 DNA: TGTGCCAGCAGCCTCCCGGTAGCGGGGGGAGAGAACACCGGGGAGCTGTTTTTT
J gene: TRBJ2-7; clone size: .; D gene: .; V gene: TRBV7-2; CDR3 protein: CASSYSRASSYEQYF; CDR3 DNA: TGTGCCAGCAGTTACTCGAGGGCCAGTTCCTACGAGCAGTACTTC
J gene: TRBJ1-1; clone size: few; D gene: .; V gene: TRBV28; CDR3 protein: CASMWSGGTEAFF; CDR3 DNA: TGTGCCAGCATGTGGTCGGGAGGCACTGAAGCTTTCTTT
J gene: TRBJ2-5; clone size: once; D gene: TRBD2; V gene: TRBV20-1; CDR3 protein: CSADPPGLGAGETQYF; CDR3 DNA: TGCAGTGCCGACCCCCCGGGACTAGGGGCCGGAGAGACCCAGTACTTC
J gene: TRBJ1-1; clone size: .; D gene: .; V gene: TRBV10-3; CDR3 protein: CASKDIIITEAFF; CDR3 DNA: TGTGCCAGCAAAGATATAATAATCACTGAAGCTTTCTTT
J gene: TRBJ2-7; clone size: few; D gene: TRBD1; V gene: TRBV6-5; CDR3 protein: CASTLSPAGTGGEVALDEQYF; CDR3 DNA: TGTGCCAGCACCCTCAGCCCCGCCGGGACAGGGGGAGAGGTAGCCTTGGACGAGCAGTACTTC